Below, one TCR beta chain is given with its context. Its cognate antigen is unknown. This sample was taken from a study of T cell responses to AZD1222 COVID-19 vaccine. Study-level points and caveats: As reported, nearly half of all spike-specific TCRs target variant regions that are unmutated.

The data were produced by immunoSEQ multiplex PCR, yet TCRdb's version contains in-frame clones alone and is incomplete. The sample records 100,000 to 150,000 clones, roughly 87% being singletons. CDR1 and CDR2 from the germline V gene are SGHTA and FQGTGA. V gave up 4 bases and J gave up 4 bases, with 9 bases separating them. There are 13 residues in the CDR3. The material sequenced was peripheral blood, taken on day 0 of AZD1222 vaccination. The chain carries TRBV7-3 and TRBJ2-3; D could derive from TRBD1 or TRBD2 (5 bases each). The TCR was taken from an adult in good health. CDR3 region: CASSSRGADTQYF. Written as DNA, the CDR3 is TGTGCCAGCAGCTCGAGGGGTGCAGATACGCAGTATTTT.